Listed below are T cell receptor beta chains from one sample, sequenced in a study of blood T cells in healthy people across ages. TCRdb re-derived calls from the 5' RACE reads in MiXCR, one entry per CDR3 protein. The data show just over 1 million distinct CDR3 sequences, 35% to 55% seen once. Sequenced sample: blood. These receptors were collected from a woman aged 55-70 years in good health. CDR3s include the opening cysteine and the closing phenylalanine or tryptophan. The D gene is left open where the match is weak. Expanded clones get a size class; other rows say once, few or many, or leave the size out.

TRBV10-3	few	.	TRBJ2-3	TGTGCCATCAGTGAGATGTGGAAAAGTAGTGGGAACACAGATACGCAGTATTTT	CAISEMWKSSGNTDTQYF
TRBV11-1	.	.	TRBJ2-7	TGTGCCAGCAGTTCCCCAAGCGGAGGGGCCTACGAGCAGTACTTC	CASSSPSGGAYEQYF
TRBV3-1	few	TRBD2	TRBJ2-7	TGTGCCAGCAGCCTACGGGGGGGCAAGAGCGAGCAGTACTTC	CASSLRGGKSEQYF
TRBV20-1	.	.	TRBJ2-7	TGCAGTGCTAGCTCCCCCCTCCGAACCTACGAGCAGTACTTC	CSASSPLRTYEQYF
TRBV3-1	.	.	TRBJ2-5	TGTGCCAGCAGCCAAGGGGTTGAGGCAGTAATCCAAGAGACCCAGTACTTC	CASSQGVEAVIQETQYF
TRBV5-1	.	.	TRBJ2-5	TGCGCCAGCAGCTTCATGGGGTTAAGAGAGACCCAGTACTTC	CASSFMGLRETQYF
TRBV5-1	.	TRBD2	TRBJ2-1	TGCGCCAGCAGCTCCGAGCCGGGACTAGCGGGAGGGGGTGAGCAGTTCTTC	CASSSEPGLAGGGEQFF
TRBV7-2	.	.	TRBJ2-7	TGTGCCAGCAGCTTTTTCACTGGGGGGGGCACCTACGAGCAGTACTTC	CASSFFTGGGTYEQYF
TRBV6-6	few	.	TRBJ2-5	TGTGCCAGCAGTTATGGTCAAAACCAAGAGACCCAGTACTTC	CASSYGQNQETQYF
TRBV18	once	.	TRBJ2-4	TGTGCCAGCTCCCACCAGACCCTACGAGGGGCGAGCCGAGGGGCCAAAAACATTCAGTACTTC	CASSHQTLRGASRGAKNIQYF
TRBV11-2	.	TRBD1	TRBJ1-5	TGTGCCAGCAGCTTAGAGACAGGGTCCGATCAGCCCCAGCATTTT	CASSLETGSDQPQHF
TRBV6-1	few	.	TRBJ2-7	TGTGCCAGCACCCCGGCTAGCTCCCCCGAGCAGTACTTC	CASTPASSPEQYF
TRBV7-2	.	TRBD1	TRBJ1-4	TGTGCCAGCAGCCCCCGCAGGGGGCGCGTTGAAAAACTGTTTTTT	CASSPRRGRVEKLFF
TRBV29-1	.	.	TRBJ2-3	TGCAGCCCCGTTGTGGTGGGTAGCACAGATACGCAGTATTTT	CSPVVVGSTDTQYF
TRBV7-8	.	TRBD1	TRBJ2-7	TGTGCCAGCAGCGTACAGGGGTCCGACTACGAGCAGTACTTC	CASSVQGSDYEQYF
TRBV10-3	.	TRBD1	TRBJ2-2	TGTGCCATCCTCGGGACAGAGAACACCGGGGAGCTGTTTTTT	CAILGTENTGELFF
TRBV2	.	.	TRBJ2-7	TGTGCCAGCAGTGACGGGACATTTACCTACAATGAGCAGTACTTC	CASSDGTFTYNEQYF
TRBV6-1	.	TRBD2	TRBJ2-3	TGTGCCAGCAGGGGACTAGCGAGGGAGACAGATACGCAGTATTTT	CASRGLARETDTQYF
TRBV7-9	few	TRBD2	TRBJ2-7	TGTGCCAGCAGCTCAGATGGACTAGCGGTCTACGAGCAGTACTTC	CASSSDGLAVYEQYF
TRBV6-6	.	TRBD2	TRBJ2-7	TGTGCCAGCAGTTACCGCGCGGGACTAGCGGGAGGAAGGGAGCAGTACTTC	CASSYRAGLAGGREQYF
TRBV7-9	.	.	TRBJ2-7	TGTGCCAGCAGCTCTCGCGAGGGGGTCAGCTACGAGCAGTACTTC	CASSSREGVSYEQYF
TRBV27	few	.	TRBJ2-7	TGTGCCAGCAAGAAGGGAGGCAATGAGCAGTACTTC	CASKKGGNEQYF
TRBV4-1	.	.	TRBJ2-1	TGCGCCAACAGCCAAGGAGGCTGGGATGAGCAGTTCTTC	CANSQGGWDEQFF
TRBV7-2	many	TRBD2	TRBJ2-5	TGTGCCAGCAGCCGGACTAGCGGGACGGAAGAGACCCAGTACTTC	CASSRTSGTEETQYF
TRBV20-1	once	TRBD2	TRBJ2-1	TGCAGTGCAAACGGGAGGGCCTCCTTGGATGAGCAGTTCTTC	CSANGRASLDEQFF
TRBV3-1	few	.	TRBJ2-5	TGTGCCAGCAGCCAAGATAGCGGTTGGATGGAGACCCAGTACTTC	CASSQDSGWMETQYF
TRBV4-1	few	.	TRBJ2-7	TGCGCCAGCAGCCAAGAACTCGCGAGCTCCTACGAGCAGTACTTC	CASSQELASSYEQYF
TRBV9	.	TRBD2	TRBJ2-4	TGTGCCAGCAGCATCCAGGGAGGGGCCAAAAACATTCGGTACTTC	CASSIQGGAKNIRYF
TRBV5-5	few	.	TRBJ2-1	TGTGCCAGCAGCTTGGTGGTCGGAAATGAGCAGTTCTTC	CASSLVVGNEQFF
TRBV12-3/TRBV12-4	.	TRBD1	TRBJ1-4	TGTGCCAGCAGTTTATCCACAGGGGGCGCAACTAATGAAAAACTGTTTTTT	CASSLSTGGATNEKLFF
TRBV24-1	.	.	TRBJ2-3	TGTGCCACCAGTGATTGCCAATCCTCAGATACGCAGTATTTT	CATSDCQSSDTQYF
TRBV15	.	TRBD1	TRBJ1-5	TGTGCCACCAGCAGGGGACAGGGGGCTGGCAATCAGCCCCTGCATTTT	CATSRGQGAGNQPLHF
TRBV4-1	few	.	TRBJ2-2	TGCGCCAGCAGCCAAGATAAGGGGCTCTGGCTAGCGAACACCGGGGAGCTGTTTTTT	CASSQDKGLWLANTGELFF